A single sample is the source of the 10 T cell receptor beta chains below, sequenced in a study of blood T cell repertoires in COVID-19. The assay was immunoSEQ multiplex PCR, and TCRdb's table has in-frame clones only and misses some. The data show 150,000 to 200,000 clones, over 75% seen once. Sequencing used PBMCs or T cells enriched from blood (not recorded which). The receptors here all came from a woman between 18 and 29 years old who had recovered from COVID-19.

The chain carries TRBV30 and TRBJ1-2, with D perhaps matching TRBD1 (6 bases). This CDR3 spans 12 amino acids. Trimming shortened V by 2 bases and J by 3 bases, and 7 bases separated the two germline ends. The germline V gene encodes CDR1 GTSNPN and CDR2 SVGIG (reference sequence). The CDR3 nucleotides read TGTGCCTGGAGTAAGGGGGACTATGGCTACACCTTC. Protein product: CAWSKGDYGYTF.

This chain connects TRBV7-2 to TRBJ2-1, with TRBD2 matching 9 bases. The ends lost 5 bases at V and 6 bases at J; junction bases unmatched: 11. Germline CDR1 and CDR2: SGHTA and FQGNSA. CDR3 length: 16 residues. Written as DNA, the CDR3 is TGTGCCAGCAGCATCCAGGGACTAGCTCTATCCAATGAGCAGTTCTTC. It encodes CASSIQGLALSNEQFF.

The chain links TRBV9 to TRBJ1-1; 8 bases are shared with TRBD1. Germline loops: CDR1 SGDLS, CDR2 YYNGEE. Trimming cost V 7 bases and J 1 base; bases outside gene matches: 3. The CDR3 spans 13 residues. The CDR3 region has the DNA TGTGCCAGCGGCAGGGGGCCGAACACTGAAGCTTTCTTT. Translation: CASGRGPNTEAFF.

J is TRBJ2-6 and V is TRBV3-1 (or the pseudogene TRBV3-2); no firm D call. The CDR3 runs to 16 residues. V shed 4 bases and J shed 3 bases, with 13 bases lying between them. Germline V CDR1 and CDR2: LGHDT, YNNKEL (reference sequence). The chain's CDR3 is CASSRGLGSGANVLTF. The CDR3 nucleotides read TGTGCCAGCAGCCGCGGTCTCGGTAGTGGGGCCAACGTCCTGACTTTC.

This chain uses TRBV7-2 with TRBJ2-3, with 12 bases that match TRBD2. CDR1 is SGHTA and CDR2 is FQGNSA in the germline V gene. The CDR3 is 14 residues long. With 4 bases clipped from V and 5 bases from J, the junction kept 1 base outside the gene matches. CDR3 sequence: CASSSTSGGDTQYF. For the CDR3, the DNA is TGTGCCAGCAGCTCGACTAGCGGGGGAGATACGCAGTATTTT.

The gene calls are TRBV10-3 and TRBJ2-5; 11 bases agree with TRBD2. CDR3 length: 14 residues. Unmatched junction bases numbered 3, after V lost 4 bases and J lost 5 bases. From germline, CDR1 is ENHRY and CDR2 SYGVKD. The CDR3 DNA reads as TGTGCCATCAGTGGACTAGCGGGACGGGAGACCCAGTACTTC. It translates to CAISGLAGRETQYF.

Here the CDR3 reads CASTLRGTGGYEQYF. In DNA, the CDR3 is TGTGCCAGCACCCTCAGGGGGACAGGGGGCTACGAGCAGTACTTC. The chain recombines TRBV28 with TRBJ2-7; 11 bases agree with TRBD1. CDR3 length: 15 residues. Trimming at V came to 7 bases and at J to 3 bases, leaving 8 bases not matched to a gene. CDR1 and CDR2 from the germline V gene are MDHEN and SYDVKM.

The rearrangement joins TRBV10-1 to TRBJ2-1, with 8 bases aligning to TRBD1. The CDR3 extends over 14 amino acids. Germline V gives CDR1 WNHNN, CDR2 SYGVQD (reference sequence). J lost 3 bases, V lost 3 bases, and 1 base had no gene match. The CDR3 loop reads CASSDRGLYNEQFF. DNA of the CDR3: TGCGCCAGCAGTGACAGGGGGCTCTACAATGAGCAGTTCTTC.

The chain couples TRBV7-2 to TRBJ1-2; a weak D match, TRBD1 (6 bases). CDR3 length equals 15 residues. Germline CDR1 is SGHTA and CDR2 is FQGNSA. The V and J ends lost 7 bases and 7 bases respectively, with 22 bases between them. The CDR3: CASTSTFVRGSGYTF. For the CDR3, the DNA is TGTGCCAGCACCTCTACCTTCGTCAGGGGCAGTGGCTACACCTTC. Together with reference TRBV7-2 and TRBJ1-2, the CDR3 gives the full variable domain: GAGVSQSPSNKVTEKGKDVELRCDPISGHTALYWYRQSLGQGLEFLIYFQGNSAPDKSGLPSDRFSAERTGGSVSTLTIQRTQQEDSAVYLCASTSTFVRGSGYTFGSGTRLTVV.

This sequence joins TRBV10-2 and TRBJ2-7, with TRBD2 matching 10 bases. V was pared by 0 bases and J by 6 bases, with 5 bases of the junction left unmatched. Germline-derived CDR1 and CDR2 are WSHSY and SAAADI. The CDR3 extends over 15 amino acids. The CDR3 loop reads CASSESASGSGEQYF. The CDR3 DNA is TGCGCCAGCAGTGAGTCGGCTAGCGGGAGTGGCGAGCAGTACTTC.